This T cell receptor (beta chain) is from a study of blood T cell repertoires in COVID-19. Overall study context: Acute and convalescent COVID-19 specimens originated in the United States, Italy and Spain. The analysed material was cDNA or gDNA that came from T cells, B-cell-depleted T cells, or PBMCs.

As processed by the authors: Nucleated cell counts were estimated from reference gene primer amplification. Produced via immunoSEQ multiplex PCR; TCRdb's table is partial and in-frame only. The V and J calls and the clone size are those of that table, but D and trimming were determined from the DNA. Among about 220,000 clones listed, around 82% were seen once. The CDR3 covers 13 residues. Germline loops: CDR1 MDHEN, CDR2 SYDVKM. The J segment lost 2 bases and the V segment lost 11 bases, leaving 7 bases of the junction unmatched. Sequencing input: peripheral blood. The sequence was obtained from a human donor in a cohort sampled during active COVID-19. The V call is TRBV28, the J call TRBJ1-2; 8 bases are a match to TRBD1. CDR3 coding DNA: TGTGCCGGGCGGACAGGGCGGAACTATGGCTACACCTTC. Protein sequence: CAGRTGRNYGYTF.